Described below is a single T cell receptor beta chain sequence and its context. Antigen unknown. This sample stems from a study of naive and memory T cell subsets. Study findings and constraints: In CD4 and CD8 cells, diversity dropped from naive through EMRA. A few larger clonotypes appeared in naive repertoires, especially CD8, possibly memory cells re-expressing CD45RA.

An equimolar mix of two oligonucleotides served as the beta constant-region primer for TRBC1 and TRBC2. Four rounds of PCR amplified the ligated cDNA using nested alpha and beta constant-region primers plus SP2. TCRdb analysed the UMI-ligation and nested PCR reads with MiXCR anew, one entry per CDR3 protein. Of 98,000 or so distinct CDR3 sequences listed, about 15% were seen once; the top ten hold 2.5% to 3%. Trimming shortened V by 6 bases and J by 4 bases, and 9 bases separated the two germline ends. This CDR3 has 12 residues. Cells stained for CD3, CD4, CD8, CD45RA and CD27 were sorted into four subsets.

The V call is TRBV12-3 or TRBV12-4, the J call TRBJ2-5; D is unresolved. This TCR was sampled from a human donor in good health. Sequencing was done on a sample of naive CD8+ T cells from blood. DNA of the CDR3: TGTGCCAGCAGAGGCGTCGGAGAGACCCAGTACTTC. Its protein is CASRGVGETQYF.